Shown below are 3 T cell receptor beta chains from a single sample sequenced in a study of blood T cell repertoires in COVID-19 (dated by TCRdb to about 2020). The method was the immunoSEQ multiplex PCR assay. TCRdb obtained this table from immuneACCESS and retained in-frame rearrangements with V and J assigned. These tables miss some clones; where compared with another copy, unresolved V genes account for less than half of the shortfall, and the remainder is unexplained. This sample has about 330,000 clones in its table, and 87% of those were observed once. The top ten hold over 4% of the sample. Material for sequencing was PBMCs or T cells enriched from blood (not recorded which). The receptor source for this set is a woman aged 25-40 years who had recovered from COVID-19.

The chain links TRBV5-4 to TRBJ2-2; tentatively, D is TRBD2 (5 bases). Trimming took 4 bases from V and 3 from J, leaving 13 bases between them. The germline V gene has CDR1 SGHNT and CDR2 YYREEE (reference sequence). The CDR3 runs to 15 residues. Here the CDR3 reads CASSGSPGDTGELFF. The CDR3 DNA sequence: TGTGCCAGCAGCGGTAGCCCCGGGGACACCGGGGAGCTGTTTTTT.

This clone was seen once. The V and J genes are TRBV6-5 and TRBJ2-7; TRBD2 matches at 13 bases. Per germline, CDR1 MNHEY and CDR2 SVGAGI. This CDR3 region has 15 residues. V lost 6 bases and J lost 4; bases outside the gene matches: 6. CDR3: CASSQWTSGGYEQYF. CDR3 sequence (DNA): TGTGCCAGCAGCCAATGGACTAGCGGGGGTTACGAGCAGTACTTC.

V and J are TRBV5-4 and TRBJ2-5; D is possibly TRBD2 (5 bases). Trimming removed 7 bases from V and 4 bases from J, with 14 bases in between. Per the germline V gene, CDR1 is SGHNT and CDR2 is YYREEE (reference sequence). This CDR3 has 13 amino acids. The CDR3 bases are TGTGCCAGCCGTAGCGAAAAAGGAGAGACCCAGTACTTC. It translates to CASRSEKGETQYF.